Below are 19 T cell receptor beta chains sequenced from a single sample in a study of CD8+ T cells in alopecia areata. Sequencing relied on a cDNA template that was reverse transcribed from extracted RNA. Sequenced by immunoSEQ multiplex PCR; TCRdb stores in-frame clones only, minus some. The profile shows about 210,000 clones, 50% to 75% of them singletons. Described treatment: oral pan-JAK inhibitor, 5-10 mg twice daily. The sequencing here drew on CD4+ T cells sorted from blood, taken at week 4, from a patient treated with tofacitinib. These receptors came from a human donor with alopecia areata.

The genes are TRBV7-2 and TRBJ2-5, with no clear D. The CDR3 is 14 amino acids. V was shortened by 1 base and J by 0 bases, with 6 bases between the two germline ends. The germline V gene encodes CDR1 SGHTA and CDR2 FQGNSA. The CDR3 coding sequence is TGTGCCAGCAGCTTAGGGGCGTACCAAGAGACCCAGTACTTC. Protein sequence: CASSLGAYQETQYF.

V is TRBV29-1 and J is TRBJ1-6, with unresolved D. This CDR3 spans 13 amino acids. The germline CDR1 and CDR2 sequences are SQVTM and ANQGSEA. V was cut by 4 bases and J by 7 bases, with 11 bases left in between. The CDR3, as DNA: TGCAGCGTTGGCTCCGAAGGAAATTCACCCCTCCACTTT. Translated, it gives CSVGSEGNSPLHF.

This clone has a handful of counts. This chain links TRBV6-6 with TRBJ2-5; 8 bases fit TRBD1. Germline CDR1 and CDR2: MNHNY and SVGAGI (reference sequence). This CDR3 comprises 16 residues. The V segment lost 7 bases and the J segment 4 bases; nucleotides outside the gene matches: 14. The CDR3 spells CASTPFPGRGRETQYF. The CDR3 DNA reads TGTGCCAGCACCCCGTTTCCCGGCAGGGGGCGAGAGACCCAGTACTTC.

J is TRBJ1-4 and V is TRBV10-3; D not resolved. The CDR3 loop spans 13 amino acids. V was clipped by 0 bases and J by 4 bases, with 3 bases between them. The germline CDR1 and CDR2 sequences are ENHRY and SYGVKD. This CDR3 reads CAISESLNEKLFF. The CDR3 DNA sequence: TGTGCCATCAGTGAGTCACTTAATGAAAAACTGTTTTTT.

The count of this clone is one. The genes are TRBV30 and TRBJ2-2, with a possible D match to TRBD2 (6 bases). Looked up from germline, CDR1 is GTSNPN and CDR2 is SVGIG (reference sequence). This CDR3 is 15 amino acids long. The V gene lost 1 base and the J gene lost 1 base, with 10 bases spanning the gap. The DNA of the CDR3 is TGTGCCTGGAGTGGCGGGGCAGGGAACACCGGGGAGCTGTTTTTT. It yields the protein CAWSGGAGNTGELFF.

The chain recombines TRBV7-2 with TRBJ2-3; D gene unclear. Trimming left V 3 bases short and J 0 bases short, with 7 bases between. Germline-derived CDR1 and CDR2 are SGHTA and FQGNSA. The CDR3 loop spans 14 amino acids. The CDR3 DNA is TGTGCCAGCAGCTTCCGGCGGAGCACAGATACGCAGTATTTT. Its protein is CASSFRRSTDTQYF.

This clone has more than one count but fewer than ten. V and J are TRBV5-1 and TRBJ1-2; D might be TRBD1 (6 bases). Germline CDR1 and CDR2: SGHRS and YFSETQ. Trimming pared 0 bases from V and 8 bases from J, leaving 11 bases between. The CDR3 has 13 residues. CDR3 in DNA: TGCGCCAGCAGCTTGGACAGGGCTTGGGGCTACACCTTC. It translates to CASSLDRAWGYTF.

This clone was detected only a few times. The gene calls are TRBV5-1 and TRBJ2-2, with a weak D call TRBD1 (7 bases). The CDR3 extends over 15 amino acids. The germline CDR1 and CDR2 sequences are SGHRS and YFSETQ. V lost 4 bases to trimming and J lost 5 bases, with 15 bases between them. The CDR3 bases are TGCGCCAGCAGCGCGGGACAGCTAGGGACCGGGGAGCTGTTTTTT. It encodes CASSAGQLGTGELFF.

This clone was detected once. The chain has TRBV6-5 and TRBJ2-7; 8 bases fit TRBD1. After removal of 2 bases from V and 4 bases from J, the junction contained 7 bases not matched to a gene. Germline V gene sequence: CDR1 MNHEY, CDR2 SVGAGI. This CDR3 comprises 15 residues. This CDR3 reads CASSYKPGQVYEQYF. CDR3 in DNA: TGTGCCAGCAGTTACAAGCCGGGACAGGTTTACGAGCAGTACTTC.

This clone was recorded a few times. The chain links TRBV7-6 to TRBJ2-6; D may be TRBD2 (6 bases). Trimming took off 2 bases at V and 0 bases at J, with 17 bases between the two ends. CDR3 length: 19 residues. The germline V gene has CDR1 SGHVS and CDR2 FNYEAQ. DNA of the CDR3: TGTGCCAGCAGCTTACGGGGGACGGAGGCAATCTCTGGGGCCAACGTCCTGACTTTC. It translates to CASSLRGTEAISGANVLTF.

This clone has only a few counts. This chain joins TRBV7-9 and TRBJ2-1, with D perhaps TRBD1 (6 bases). The CDR3 sequence is 16 residues long. V shed 2 bases and J shed 0 bases, with 11 bases lying between them. Germline CDR1 is SEHNR and CDR2 is FQNEAQ (reference sequence). In nucleotides, the CDR3 is TGTGCCAGCAGCTTATCGACAGGCCGCTCCTACAATGAGCAGTTCTTC. Protein: CASSLSTGRSYNEQFF.

CDR3 sequence: CASSRLKDSYTEAFF. The DNA of the CDR3 is TGCGCCAGCAGCCGCCTGAAAGACAGTTACACTGAAGCTTTCTTT. The rearrangement uses TRBV4-1 and TRBJ1-1; D possibly corresponds to TRBD1 (5 bases). This CDR3 contains 15 residues. Germline loops: CDR1 MGHRA, CDR2 YSYEKL. V was clipped by 4 bases and J by 3 bases, with 15 bases between them.

The chain uses TRBV5-4 and TRBJ1-6; D is unresolved. The CDR3 is made up of 15 amino acids. Trimming cost V 4 bases and J 6 bases, with 14 bases left between them. CDR1 SGHNT and CDR2 YYREEE come from the germline V gene (reference sequence). CDR3: CASSREGRPNSPLHF. As DNA, the CDR3 is TGTGCCAGCAGCAGGGAAGGCAGACCTAATTCACCCCTCCACTTT.

This rearrangement joins TRBV28 to TRBJ1-3, with D uncertain. CDR3 size: 14 residues. V was cut by 8 bases and J by 1 base, with 12 bases left in between. The germline CDR1 and CDR2 sequences are MDHEN and SYDVKM. The CDR3 DNA sequence: TGTGCCAGCGGGGATGGAGGATCTGGAAACACCATATATTTT. Amino acids: CASGDGGSGNTIYF.

V usage is TRBV29-1 and J usage is TRBJ2-7; D possibly corresponds to TRBD2 (5 bases). Trimming pared 3 bases from V and 2 bases from J, leaving 8 bases between. The CDR3 loop spans 12 amino acids. Germline V lookup: CDR1 SQVTM, CDR2 ANQGSEA. In DNA, the CDR3 is TGCAGCGTTGACGAGGGAGCCTACGAGCAGTACTTC. It specifies CSVDEGAYEQYF.

In its sample, this clone was seen a few times. The chain recombines TRBV5-1 with TRBJ1-1; no clear D. Trimming removed 0 bases from V and 5 bases from J, with 14 bases in between. CDR3 length: 15 residues. Germline V lookup: CDR1 SGHRS, CDR2 YFSETQ. This CDR3 is CASSLGPGGMTEAFF. The DNA of the CDR3 is TGCGCCAGCAGCTTGGGTCCAGGAGGGATGACTGAAGCTTTCTTT.

Only one count was recorded for this clone. The rearrangement links TRBV29-1 to TRBJ2-7, with D possibly being TRBD1 (5 bases). From germline, CDR1 is SQVTM and CDR2 ANQGSEA. The CDR3 consists of 12 residues. V lost 4 bases, J lost 8 bases, and 15 bases lay in between. CDR3 nucleotides: TGCAGCGTTGGAAGACAGTCAGACAAGCAGTACTTC. Its translation: CSVGRQSDKQYF.

This sequence joins TRBV7-9 and TRBJ2-7; possible D gene TRBD1, 5 bases. V lost 0 bases and J 6 bases, leaving 15 bases between the germline ends. The germline V gene has CDR1 SEHNR and CDR2 FQNEAQ (reference sequence). The length of the CDR3 is 15 residues. The CDR3 coding sequence is TGTGCCAGCAGCTTAGCAACCGGGCGGACATCCGAGCAGTACTTC. Its translation is CASSLATGRTSEQYF. The entire variable domain, with the rest obtained from reference TRBV7-9 and TRBJ2-7, is as follows: DTGVSQNPRHKITKRGQNVTFRCDPISEHNRLYWYRQTLGQGPEFLTYFQNEAQLEKSRLLSDRFSAERPKGSFSTLEIQRTEQGDSAMYLCASSLATGRTSEQYFGPGTRLTVT.

V gene TRBV18 combines with J gene TRBJ1-1; unclear D gene. Germline V gives CDR1 KGHSH, CDR2 LQKENI. This CDR3 comprises 14 residues. Between the trimmed V and J ends, which lost 0 bases and 7 bases, there was a span of 12 bases. CDR3 in amino acids: CASSPPNHKGEAFF. In nucleotides, the CDR3 is TGTGCCAGCTCACCACCGAACCACAAGGGTGAAGCTTTCTTT.